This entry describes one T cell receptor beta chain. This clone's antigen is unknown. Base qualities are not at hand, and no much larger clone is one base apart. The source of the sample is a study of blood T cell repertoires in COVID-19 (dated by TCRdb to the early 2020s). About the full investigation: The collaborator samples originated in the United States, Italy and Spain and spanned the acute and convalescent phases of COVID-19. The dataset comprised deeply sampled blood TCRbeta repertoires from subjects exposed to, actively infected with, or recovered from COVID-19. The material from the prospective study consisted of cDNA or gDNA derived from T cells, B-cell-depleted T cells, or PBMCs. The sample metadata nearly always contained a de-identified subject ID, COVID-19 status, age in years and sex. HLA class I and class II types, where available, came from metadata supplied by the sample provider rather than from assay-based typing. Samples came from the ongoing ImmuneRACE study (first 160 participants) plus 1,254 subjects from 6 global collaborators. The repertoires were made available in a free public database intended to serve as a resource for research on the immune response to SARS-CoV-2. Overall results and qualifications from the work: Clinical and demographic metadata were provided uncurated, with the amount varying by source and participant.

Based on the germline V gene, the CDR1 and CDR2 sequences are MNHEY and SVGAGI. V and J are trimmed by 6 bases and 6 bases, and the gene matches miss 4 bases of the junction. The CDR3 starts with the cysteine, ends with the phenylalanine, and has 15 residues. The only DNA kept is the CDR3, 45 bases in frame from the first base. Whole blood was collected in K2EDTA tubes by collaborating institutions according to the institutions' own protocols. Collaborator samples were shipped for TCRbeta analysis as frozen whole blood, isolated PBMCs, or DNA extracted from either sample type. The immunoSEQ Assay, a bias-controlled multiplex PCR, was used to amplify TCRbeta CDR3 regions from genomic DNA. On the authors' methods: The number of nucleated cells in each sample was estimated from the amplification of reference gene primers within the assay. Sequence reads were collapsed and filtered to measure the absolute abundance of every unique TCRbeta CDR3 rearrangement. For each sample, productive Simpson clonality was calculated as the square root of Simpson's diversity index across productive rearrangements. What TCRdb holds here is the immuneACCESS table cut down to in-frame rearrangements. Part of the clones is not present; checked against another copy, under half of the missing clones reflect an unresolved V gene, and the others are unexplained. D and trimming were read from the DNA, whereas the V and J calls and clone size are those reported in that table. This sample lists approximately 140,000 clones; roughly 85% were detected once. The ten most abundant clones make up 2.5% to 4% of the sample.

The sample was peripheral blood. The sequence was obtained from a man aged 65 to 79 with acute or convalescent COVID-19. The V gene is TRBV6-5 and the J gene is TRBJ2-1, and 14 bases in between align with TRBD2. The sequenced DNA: TGTGCCAGCAGCCGACTAGCGGGAGGGTTCAATGAGCAGTTCTTC. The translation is CASSRLAGGFNEQFF.